This TCR beta chain derives from a study of blood T cell repertoires in COVID-19. Donors were grouped by their self-reported clinical history. Here immunoSEQ multiplex PCR was the method, and the copy in TCRdb shows in-frame clones only, minus some. The table shows 150,000 to 190,000 clones, with about 86% occurring only once. The CDR3 is 14 residues long. V shed 7 bases and J shed 0 bases, with 13 bases lying between them. CDR1 and CDR2 from the germline V gene are KGHSH and LQKENI. This chain joins TRBV18 and TRBJ2-7, with D possibly being TRBD2 (6 bases). Sequencing was done on a sample of PBMCs or T cells enriched from blood (not recorded which). The source of this sequence is a man aged 50 or older who had recovered from COVID-19. In DNA form, the CDR3 reads TGTGCCAGCTTGGGAGGAGGGAGCTCCTACGAGCAGTACTTC. Translation gives CASLGGGSSYEQYF.